These 9 T cell receptor beta chains share one sample of origin, sequenced in a study of blood T cells in healthy people across ages. A J-beta primer mix and a sample-barcoded 5' primer were used in a second PCR of roughly 6 to 12 cycles. In TCRdb, the 5' RACE reads were re-called with MiXCR into one record per CDR3 protein. The sample has around 1,900,000 distinct CDR3 sequences, roughly 43% seen once. The source material was blood. These receptors were taken from a human donor in good health.

The chain has TRBV10-3 and TRBJ2-1, with D perhaps given as TRBD1 or TRBD2 (5 bases each). The CDR3 is 12 residues long. V was shortened by 4 bases and J by 8 bases, with 9 bases between the two germline ends. Looked up from germline, CDR1 is ENHRY and CDR2 is SYGVKD. CDR3: CAISGRGHEQFF. CDR3 nucleotide sequence: TGTGCCATCAGTGGACGGGGCCATGAGCAGTTCTTC.

This chain uses TRBV19 with TRBJ1-5; TRBD1 agrees at 9 bases. V lost 4 bases and J lost 5; bases outside the gene matches: 6. The CDR3 sequence is 15 residues long. In germline, CDR1 is LNHDA, CDR2 SQIVND (reference sequence). The DNA for the CDR3 is TGTGCCAGTAGTACCACAGGGGGCCTCGATCAGCCCCAGCATTTT. This translates into CASSTTGGLDQPQHF.

The rearrangement joins TRBV29-1 to TRBJ2-1; 13 bases map to TRBD2. In germline, CDR1 is SQVTM, CDR2 ANQGSEA. The trim removed 4 bases at V and 10 bases at J, leaving 7 bases unmatched. CDR3 length equals 14 residues. The CDR3 loop reads CSVVTSGGALEQFF. Here the CDR3 DNA reads TGCAGCGTTGTTACTAGCGGGGGGGCCTTAGAGCAGTTCTTC.

CDR3 residues: CASSSGDRGINTEAFF. CDR3 DNA: TGTGCCAGCAGCAGCGGGGACAGGGGAATAAACACTGAAGCTTTCTTT. The chain links TRBV12-3 or TRBV12-4 to TRBJ1-1; 10 bases agree with TRBD1. The junction had 9 bases not matched to a gene; V was cut back by 6 bases and J by 2 bases. This CDR3 has 16 amino acids.

The chain recombines TRBV7-2 with TRBJ2-6, with a tentative D call TRBD1 (6 bases). Germline CDR1 is SGHTA and CDR2 is FQGNSA. The CDR3 loop spans 19 amino acids. V gave up 2 bases and J gave up 1 base, with 18 bases separating them. The DNA for the CDR3 is TGTGCCAGCAGCTTATTTTCCGGACAGTACAATTCTGGGGCCAACGTCCTGACTTTC. Translation: CASSLFSGQYNSGANVLTF.

V gene TRBV15 combines with J gene TRBJ1-5, with D perhaps matching TRBD1 (5 bases). From germline, CDR1 is LNHNV and CDR2 YYDKDF (reference sequence). The CDR3 contains 15 residues. The V and J ends lost 0 bases and 7 bases respectively, with 13 bases between them. CDR3 coding DNA: TGTGCCACCAGCAGAGACAGGGTGCCGGGGCAGCCCCAGCATTTT. Translation: CATSRDRVPGQPQHF.

The rearrangement uses TRBV20-1 and TRBJ1-1; D is uncertain. Per germline, CDR1 DFQATT and CDR2 SNEGSKA (reference sequence). Trimming stripped 1 base from V and 7 bases from J, with 7 bases between. The CDR3 has 11 residues. The DNA for the CDR3 is TGCAGTGCTAGAGGGCAGATTGAAGCTTTCTTT. Translating gives CSARGQIEAFF.

This sequence joins TRBV28 and TRBJ2-5, with 7 bases that match TRBD1. Germline V gives CDR1 MDHEN, CDR2 SYDVKM. The CDR3 loop spans 14 amino acids. J gave up 4 bases and V 5 bases, and 7 bases lay outside the gene matches. CDR3: CASSAGTVRETQYF. The DNA of the CDR3 is TGTGCCAGCAGTGCCGGGACAGTAAGAGAGACCCAGTACTTC.

Turning to this clonotype: One junction end disagrees with the germline gene, perhaps due to a read error. The rearrangement joins TRBV2 to TRBJ2-2; D is unresolved. The germline V gene has CDR1 SNHLY and CDR2 FYNNEI. This CDR3 has 15 residues. DNA of the CDR3: TGTGCCAGCAGGGAAGCGCCCTCCTACACCGGGGAGCTGTTTTTT. Protein sequence: CASREAPSYTGELFF.